This T cell receptor (beta chain) emerged from a study of CD8 T cells in ankylosing spondylitis. This clonotype was seen many times. The antigen remains unidentified. CDR1 and CDR2 (germline): LGHNA, YSLEER. This CDR3 spans 15 amino acids. The V segment lost 3 bases and the J segment 4 bases; nucleotides outside the gene matches: 5. One entry per CDR3 protein results from TCRdb running MiXCR on the 5' RACE reads. The sample holds more than 400,000 distinct CDR3 sequences; 5.3% are singletons and the top ten take around 3.6%. The study's findings and limits: What appeared characteristic of ankylosing spondylitis blood was a TCR beta motif of fewer than ten highly homologous variants.

What was sequenced was blood, either unsorted or a sorted T cell fraction (not recorded which). V usage is TRBV4-3 and J usage is TRBJ2-3; TRBD2 matches 9 bases. This TCR was sampled from a male donor with ankylosing spondylitis. CDR3 in amino acids: CASSQSGLASDTQYF. The CDR3 DNA is TGCGCCAGCAGCCAGTCGGGACTAGCCTCAGATACGCAGTATTTT.